This TCR beta chain appears in the sequencing data of a study of siplizumab effects on memory and regulatory T cells. Study-level results: With siplizumab, Treg-derived clones averaged roughly 66% of mappable alloreactive CD4+ clones, versus 25% to 30% in controls. Poor capture below about 10^-5 frequency left most alloreactive clones unmapped to unstimulated subsets.

Points on this clone: Its antigen remains unidentified.

Germline-derived CDR1 and CDR2 are KGHSH and LQKENI. This CDR3 is 16 amino acids long. Trimming removed 0 bases at V and 4 bases at J, with 13 bases between. Sequenced by immunoSEQ multiplex PCR; TCRdb stores in-frame clones only, minus some. The table has around 100,000 clones, around 95% seen once. J is TRBJ2-1 and V is TRBV18; D gene uncertain. The receptor was derived from a human donor in good health. Sequenced material: Tregs sorted from blood. CDR3 sequence reads: CASSPPLVVAYNEQFF. The CDR3 region has the DNA TGTGCCAGCTCACCACCGCTAGTAGTGGCTTACAATGAGCAGTTCTTC.